This T cell receptor beta chain emerged from a study of shared clonotypes between healthy human individuals. Across the whole study: Ranging from 18 to 49 in age, donors were a couple of women and a few men. General study findings and limits: Collection of samples was limited to blood; tissue repertoires likely differ. The authors expected sequencing depth to affect clonotype sharing among donors. Enrolling few donors narrowed the genetic and exposure-history diversity that was represented.

Naivety among CD8 cells was defined by CD45RO negativity and positive CCR7 selection, thereby excluding terminally differentiated effector memory CD45RA+ cells. In the case of this clone: Antigen unknown.

Profiled with immunoSEQ multiplex PCR; TCRdb holds only in-frame clones, not every one. The data contain more than 2 million clones, around 95% of them singletons. Between the trimmed V and J ends, which lost 1 base and 3 bases, there was a span of 7 bases. Germline assignment: CDR1 SEHNR and CDR2 FQNEAQ (reference sequence). This CDR3 has 14 residues. The rearrangement uses TRBV7-9 and TRBJ2-1; D call uncertain. Sequenced: naive CD8+ T cells from PBMCs. This TCR derives from a man between 18 and 35 years old in good health. Some clones in this sample may be carry-over from other donors' samples. CDR3 protein: CASSLVVLYNEQFF. In nucleotides, the CDR3 is TGTGCCAGCAGCTTAGTAGTTCTCTACAATGAGCAGTTCTTC.